The rows below give T cell receptor beta chains drawn from one sample of a study of regulatory T cells in long-lasting Graves disease. TCRdb itself ran the multiplex PCR reads through MiXCR, one entry per CDR3 protein. The sample holds 450,000 or so distinct CDR3 sequences; less than 25% are singletons and the top ten take roughly 13%. The specimen comprised peripheral blood mononuclear cells (PBMCs), sampled when the disease was refractory, from a patient treated with antithyroid drugs. The origin of the receptors is a female donor with Graves disease. CDR3s include the opening cysteine and the closing phenylalanine or tryptophan. A D gene is named only where the DNA matches it firmly. Size tells how often a clone was seen (once, few, many) or the class of an expanded clone, and some rows leave it out.

V gene	clone size	D gene	CDR3 length	J gene	CDR3 DNA	CDR3 protein
TRBV20-1	NA	NA	15	TRBJ1-2	TGCAGTGCTAGCTTACAGGTACTATTCGGCTATGGCTACACCTTC	CSASLQVLFGYGYTF
TRBV30	few	NA	14	TRBJ2-7	TGTGCCTGGAGTCTATGGACTGCGCCCTACGAGCAGTACTTC	CAWSLWTAPYEQYF
TRBV28	many	TRBD1	14	TRBJ2-5	TGTGCCAGCAGTTCAGGGACAGGGAGTGAGACCCAGTACTTC	CASSSGTGSETQYF
TRBV4-1	NA	TRBD2	18	TRBJ2-4	TGCGCCAGCAGCTCTTCGACGAGCCGGGCTAGCGGGGGGGTGAGGCTGAACTTC	CASSSSTSRASGGVRLNF
TRBV7-2	NA	NA	13	TRBJ1-5	TGTGCCAGCAGCTCGTATAGCAATCGGCCCCAGCATTTT	CASSSYSNRPQHF
TRBV27	many	TRBD1	17	TRBJ2-5	TGTGCCAGCAGTCCGGACAGGGGGCTCGTTGGAGCGGAGACCCAGTACTTC	CASSPDRGLVGAETQYF
TRBV7-2	many	TRBD1	14	TRBJ2-5	TGTGCCAGCAGCCCCCTCAGGGGGCAAGAGACCCAGTACTTC	CASSPLRGQETQYF
TRBV29-1	NA	TRBD1	13	TRBJ2-5	TGCAGCGTGACAGGGGGCGGTCAAGAGACCCAGTACTTC	CSVTGGGQETQYF
TRBV19	NA	TRBD1	16	TRBJ2-5	TGTGCCAGTCGCCCAACGGACAGGGGGCGGCAAGAGACCCAGTACTTC	CASRPTDRGRQETQYF
TRBV19	NA	NA	16	TRBJ1-1	TGTGCCAGCCATGTCGAAGGGGGGCGTTATGAGACTGAAGCTTTCTTT	CASHVEGGRYETEAFF
TRBV5-1	NA	NA	15	TRBJ2-4	TGCGCCAGCAGCGGTGGTTCGGGATATGGAAACATTCAGTACTTC	CASSGGSGYGNIQYF
TRBV5-1	NA	NA	14	TRBJ1-6	TGCGCCACCTGCCGGGGGCCACGGAATCCACCCCTCCACTTT	CATCRGPRNPPLHF
TRBV7-3	many	TRBD1	15	TRBJ2-7	TGTGCCAGCAGCCTTCAAGGGACAGGGACCTACGAGCAGTACTTC	CASSLQGTGTYEQYF
TRBV12-3/TRBV12-4	many	NA	15	TRBJ1-4	TGTGCCAGCCATGAAAAAGACGAGGGACGGGAAAAACTGTTTTTT	CASHEKDEGREKLFF
TRBV7-9	few	NA	18	TRBJ1-4	TGTGCCAGCAGCTTACCGAAACAGGGCGCGGGAACTAATGAAAAACTGTTTTTT	CASSLPKQGAGTNEKLFF
TRBV3-1	NA	NA	13	TRBJ1-2	TGTGCCAGCAGCCCGTCCCAGGGAGATGGCTACACCTTC	CASSPSQGDGYTF
TRBV19	NA	NA	14	TRBJ2-1	TGTGCCAGTATCTCATGGGGCAGTGGGAATGAGCAGTTCTTC	CASISWGSGNEQFF
TRBV28	NA	NA	15	TRBJ2-1	TGTGCCAGCAGTTTACGGGGGATCTCCTACAATGAGCAGTTCTTC	CASSLRGISYNEQFF
TRBV7-3	many	NA	18	TRBJ1-1	TGTGCCAGCAGCTTAACGTCGGGGAGTGGTAGTAGTATGACTGAAGCTTTCTTT	CASSLTSGSGSSMTEAFF
TRBV3-1	NA	TRBD1	14	TRBJ2-7	TGTGCCAGCAGCCAAGAGGGACAGGGGACGGCGCAGTACTTC	CASSQEGQGTAQYF
TRBV18	NA	TRBD1	16	TRBJ1-1	TGTGCCAGCTCACCTAATGTGGGACAGTTGAACACTGAAGCTTTCTTT	CASSPNVGQLNTEAFF
TRBV3-1	many	NA	13	TRBJ2-7	TGTGCCAGCAGCCCGCCATGGAGTTTCGAGCAGTACTTC	CASSPPWSFEQYF
TRBV27	many	NA	13	TRBJ2-7	TGTGCCAGCAGTTTATCGTTAGGGAACGAGCAGTACTTC	CASSLSLGNEQYF
TRBV6-5	few	TRBD1	17	TRBJ2-2	TGTGCCAGCAGTTACTTCGATTACAGGGGTGGCACCGGGGAGCTGTTTTTT	CASSYFDYRGGTGELFF
TRBV5-1	NA	TRBD1	15	TRBJ1-6	TGCGCCAGCAGCTCAGAGAGACAGGGGAATTCACCCCTCCACTTT	CASSSERQGNSPLHF
TRBV3-1	NA	TRBD1	17	TRBJ2-6	TGTGCCAGCAGCCGAGGACAGGGGAAGGCTGGGGCCAACGTCCTGACTTTC	CASSRGQGKAGANVLTF
TRBV9	NA	NA	15	TRBJ2-7	TGTGCCAGCAGCGCAGGCATAGGGGGAGACTACGAGCAGTACTTC	CASSAGIGGDYEQYF
TRBV7-2	many	TRBD1	15	TRBJ1-1	TGTGCCAGCAGGCCTTGGGAGGGGGCGGTCACTGAAGCTTTCTTT	CASRPWEGAVTEAFF
TRBV6-1	many	TRBD1	12	TRBJ2-4	TGTGCCAGCAAGGAGGCAGGGACAGAGGAGTACTTC	CASKEAGTEEYF
TRBV20-1	NA	NA	12	TRBJ1-1	TGCAGTGCCGGACAATCTGATGCTGAAGCTTTCTTT	CSAGQSDAEAFF
TRBV12-3/TRBV12-4	many	TRBD1	14	TRBJ2-7	TGTGCCAGCAGTGCACCGGGACAGGCCTACGAGCAGTACTTC	CASSAPGQAYEQYF
TRBV7-2	many	NA	12	TRBJ2-5	TGTGCCAGCAGCTTAGCTATGGAGACCCAGTACTTC	CASSLAMETQYF
TRBV10-3	NA	NA	16	TRBJ2-2	TGTGCCATCACTGCTACCGACAGATTGAACACCGGGGAGCTGTTTTTT	CAITATDRLNTGELFF
TRBV29-1	many	NA	11	TRBJ1-2	TGCAGCGTTGTTTTTAACTATGGCTACACCTTC	CSVVFNYGYTF
TRBV7-2	NA	TRBD1	13	TRBJ2-1	TGTGCCAGCAGCCGGGACAGGGCTAGTGAGCAGTTCTTC	CASSRDRASEQFF
TRBV3-1	NA	TRBD2	17	TRBJ2-7	TGTGCCAGCAGCCAAGGGGATGGACTAGCGGTGACCTACGAGCAGTACTTC	CASSQGDGLAVTYEQYF
TRBV12-3/TRBV12-4	many	TRBD1	15	TRBJ2-2	TGTGCCAGCAGTCCCCGGACAGGGGGCATCGGGGAGCTGTTTTTT	CASSPRTGGIGELFF
TRBV7-2	NA	TRBD2	16	TRBJ2-2	TGTGCCAGCAGCTTAGATAGCGGGAGGTCCACCGGGGAGCTGTTTTTT	CASSLDSGRSTGELFF
TRBV5-1	many	NA	13	TRBJ1-1	TGCGCCAGCAGCTTGGGTGGGAGCGCTGAAGCTTTCTTT	CASSLGGSAEAFF
TRBV27	NA	NA	15	TRBJ1-2	TGTGCCAGCAGCCGCAGTGACTCCGGGTTCTATGGCTACACCTTC	CASSRSDSGFYGYTF
TRBV15	many	NA	14	TRBJ1-2	TGTGCCACCAGCAGAGATCATGGACAGAGAGGCTACACCTTC	CATSRDHGQRGYTF
TRBV15	many	NA	16	TRBJ1-1	TGTGCCACCAGCCTACCCAACGGACAGATGAACACTGAAGCTTTCTTT	CATSLPNGQMNTEAFF
TRBV11-2	NA	NA	16	TRBJ2-3	TGTGCCAGCAGCCCTCAGGTCGAACTGACCGCAGATACGCAGTATTTT	CASSPQVELTADTQYF
TRBV2	NA	TRBD1	13	TRBJ1-2	TGTGCCAGCAGCGGAGGACAGGGTGATGGCTACACCTTC	CASSGGQGDGYTF
TRBV7-2	many	NA	15	TRBJ1-2	TGTGCCAGCAGCTTAGTAGGGGGAGGACAGTATGGCTACACCTTC	CASSLVGGGQYGYTF
TRBV30	many	NA	13	TRBJ1-2	TGTGCCTGGAGAACAGGGAACGTAGGTGGCTACACCTTC	CAWRTGNVGGYTF
TRBV6-5	many	NA	14	TRBJ2-7	TGTGCCAGCAGTTACTCTTGGACTGATTACGAGCAGTACTTC	CASSYSWTDYEQYF
TRBV6-2/TRBV6-3	NA	NA	13	TRBJ2-3	TGTGCCAGCAGTGAACCTTGGGCAGATACGCAGTATTTT	CASSEPWADTQYF
TRBV29-1	many	NA	16	TRBJ2-5	TGCAGCGTTGAAGGCCCGCTAGCGTACACACAAGAGACCCAGTACTTC	CSVEGPLAYTQETQYF
TRBV5-1	NA	TRBD1	14	TRBJ2-1	TGCGCCAGCAGCTTCGGGACAGAGGGAAATGAGCAGTTCTTC	CASSFGTEGNEQFF
TRBV28	many	NA	13	TRBJ2-7	TGTGCCAGCAGTTTATATGTAAGCTACGAGCAGTACTTC	CASSLYVSYEQYF
TRBV2	many	TRBD2	13	TRBJ2-2	TGTGCCGGATCGACTAGCCGGGCCGGGGAGCTGTTTTTT	CAGSTSRAGELFF
TRBV7-2	many	TRBD1	15	TRBJ2-2	TGTGCCAGCAGCCCAGGGGGAGCGAACACCGGGGAGCTGTTTTTT	CASSPGGANTGELFF
TRBV5-1	NA	NA	13	TRBJ2-7	TGCGCCAGCAGCTACGAAGGTGTTGGGGAGCAGTACTTC	CASSYEGVGEQYF
TRBV9	few	TRBD2	17	TRBJ2-5	TGTGCCAGCAGCGTAGCGCCAGCGGGGGGGAATCAAGAGACCCAGTACTTC	CASSVAPAGGNQETQYF
TRBV28	many	NA	14	TRBJ2-7	TGTGCCAGCAGTTTGCGTGTGGACCTGGCCGAGCAGTACTTC	CASSLRVDLAEQYF
TRBV27	many	NA	16	TRBJ1-4	TGTGCCAGCAGTTTATCTGTCGGGTTTACTAATGAAAAACTGTTTTTT	CASSLSVGFTNEKLFF